A selection of T cell receptor beta chains follows, all from one sample in a study of blood T cells in healthy people across ages. TCRdb recomputed calls from the 5' RACE reads with MiXCR, one row per CDR3 protein. This table holds roughly 790,000 distinct CDR3 sequences, more than 40% found once. Material: blood. These receptors were obtained from an older woman in good health. Both conserved end residues are part of each CDR3. A D gene is named only where the DNA matches it firmly.

CASSGLAGGTETQYF,TRBD2,TRBV2,TRBJ2-5
CASSRPGLAGYNEQFF,TRBD2,TRBV7-9,TRBJ2-1
CASSPGQLNYGYTF,TRBD1,TRBV5-5,TRBJ1-2
CSASDPAQMYNEQFF,.,TRBV20-1,TRBJ2-1
CSAAGTGVGQPQHF,TRBD1,TRBV20-1,TRBJ1-5
CSASSGELQETQYF,TRBD2,TRBV20-1,TRBJ2-5
CASRPTLEPGNTIYF,.,TRBV7-9,TRBJ1-3
CASSPTGMNQPQHF,TRBD1,TRBV14,TRBJ1-5
CASSVGGQGSYEQYF,.,TRBV9,TRBJ2-7
CASSPGPTPLLEQYF,.,TRBV11-2,TRBJ2-7
CASSLRGTGSEQYF,.,TRBV7-6,.
CASSLSVRSGQVSYEQYF,TRBD1,TRBV27,TRBJ2-7
CATSNPGGLNEQYF,.,TRBV15,TRBJ2-7
CSAIGQGGTDTQYF,TRBD1,TRBV29-1,TRBJ2-3